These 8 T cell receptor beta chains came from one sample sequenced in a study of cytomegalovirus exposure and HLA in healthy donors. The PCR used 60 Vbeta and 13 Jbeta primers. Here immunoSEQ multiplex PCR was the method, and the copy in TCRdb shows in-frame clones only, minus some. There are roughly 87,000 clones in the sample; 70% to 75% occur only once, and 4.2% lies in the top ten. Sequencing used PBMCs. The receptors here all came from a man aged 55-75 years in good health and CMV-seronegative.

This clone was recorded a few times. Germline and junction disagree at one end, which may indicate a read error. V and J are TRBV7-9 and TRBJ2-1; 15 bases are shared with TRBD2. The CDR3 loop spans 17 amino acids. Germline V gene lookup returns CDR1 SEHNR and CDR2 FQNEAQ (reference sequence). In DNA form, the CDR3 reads TGTTCCAGCAGCTTAGCGGGACTAGCGGGGGGCTACAATGAGCAGTTCTTC. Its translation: CSSSLAGLAGGYNEQFF.

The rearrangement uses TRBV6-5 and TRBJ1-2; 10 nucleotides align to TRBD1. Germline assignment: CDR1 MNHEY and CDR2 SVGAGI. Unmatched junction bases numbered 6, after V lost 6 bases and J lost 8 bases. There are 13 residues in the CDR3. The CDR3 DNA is TGTGCCAGCAGCGTGGACAGGGGGGGAGGCTACACCTTC. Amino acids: CASSVDRGGGYTF.

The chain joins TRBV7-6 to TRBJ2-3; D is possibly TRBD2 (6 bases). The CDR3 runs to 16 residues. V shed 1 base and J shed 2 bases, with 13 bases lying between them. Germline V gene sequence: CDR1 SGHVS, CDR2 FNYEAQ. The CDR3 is CASSLVGGAYTDTQYF. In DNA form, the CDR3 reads TGTGCCAGCAGCTTAGTTGGCGGGGCGTACACAGATACGCAGTATTTT. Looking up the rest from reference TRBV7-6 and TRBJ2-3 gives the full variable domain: GAGVSQSPRYKVTKRGQDVALRCDPISGHVSLYWYRQALGQGPEFLTYFNYEAQQDKSGLPNDRFSAERPEGSISTLTIQRTEQRDSAMYRCASSLVGGAYTDTQYFGPGTRLTVL.

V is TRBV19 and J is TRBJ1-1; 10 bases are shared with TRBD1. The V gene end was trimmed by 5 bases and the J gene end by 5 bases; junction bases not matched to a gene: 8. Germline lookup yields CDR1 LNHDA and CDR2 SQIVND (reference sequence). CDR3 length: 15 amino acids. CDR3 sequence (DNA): TGTGCCAGTAGTCCCTCCGGGACAGGGGATACTGAAGCTTTCTTT. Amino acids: CASSPSGTGDTEAFF.

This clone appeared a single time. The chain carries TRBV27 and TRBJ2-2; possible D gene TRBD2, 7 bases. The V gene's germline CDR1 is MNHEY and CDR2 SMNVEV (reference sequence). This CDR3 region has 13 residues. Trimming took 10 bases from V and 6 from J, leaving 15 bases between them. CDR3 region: CATSGGAAGELFF. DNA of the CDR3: TGTGCCACCTCTGGGGGGGCCGCCGGGGAGCTGTTTTTT.

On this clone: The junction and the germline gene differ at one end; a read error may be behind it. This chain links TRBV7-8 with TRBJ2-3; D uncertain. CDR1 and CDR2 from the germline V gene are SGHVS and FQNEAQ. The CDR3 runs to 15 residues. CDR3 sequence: CVSRQAYPMSDTQYF. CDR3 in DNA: TGTGTCAGCAGGCAGGCATACCCTATGTCAGATACGCAGTATTTT.

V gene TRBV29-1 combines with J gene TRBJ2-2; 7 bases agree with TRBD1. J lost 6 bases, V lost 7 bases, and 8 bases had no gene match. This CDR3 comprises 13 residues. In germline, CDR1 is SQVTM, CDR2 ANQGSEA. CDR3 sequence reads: CSGQGGTAGELFF. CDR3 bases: TGCAGCGGACAGGGTGGGACGGCCGGGGAGCTGTTTTTT.

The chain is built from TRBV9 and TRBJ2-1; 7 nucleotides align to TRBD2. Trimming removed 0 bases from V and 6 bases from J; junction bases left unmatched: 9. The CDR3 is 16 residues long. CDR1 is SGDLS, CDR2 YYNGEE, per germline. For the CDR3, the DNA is TGTGCCAGCAGCGTAGCTGGTGCGGGGGACCTCAATGAGCAGTTCTTC. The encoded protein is CASSVAGAGDLNEQFF.